The clone carrying this T cell receptor (beta chain) was seen at least ten times. Its antigen is still unknown. Germline V gives CDR1 SNHLY, CDR2 FYNNEI. V gave up 5 bases and J gave up 5 bases, with 16 bases separating them. There are 15 residues in the CDR3. Stable disease denoted Graves' hyperthyroidism without ophthalmopathy progression within 18 months. Exclusion of a patient resulted from uncontrolled infection, other autoimmune disease, pregnancy or lactation. The sample comes from a study of T cells in Graves' hyperthyroidism and ophthalmopathy. RNA transcripts served as the template for amplifying TCR beta CDR3 regions. HTBI primers drove first-round RT-PCR of the TCR CDR3. Each CDR3 protein gets one entry after TCRdb re-called the multiplex PCR reads with MiXCR. The sample shows 210,000 or so distinct CDR3 sequences, 15% to 20% of them seen only once. General study results and limits: In the blood, most expanded thyroid clonotypes above 0.001 appeared as well. Ophthalmopathy prediction by the model preceded onset by a median approximately six months.

Material for sequencing was blood. The sequence came from a man aged 45 to 65 with Graves' hyperthyroidism. The chain is built from TRBV2 and TRBJ1-5; D ambiguous. For the CDR3, the DNA is TGTGCCAGCAGTCCAAGGGTACAGATTGATCAGCCCCAGCATTTT. Its protein product is CASSPRVQIDQPQHF.